The present T cell receptor (beta chain) was sequenced within a study of human T cells and chemical hapten exposure (dated by TCRdb to about 2021). The study in broad terms: For sensitization, 2% DPC in acetone was applied to a roughly 2 cm by roughly 2 cm area of upper inner arm skin. Weekly therapeutic DPC doses were additionally applied to the scalp of patients throughout the approximately 24-week study period. Patch testing on the upper back used Finn chambers containing 0.01% DPC, with scoring done after 6 days according to International Contact Dermatitis Research Group standards. Most of the patients in the cohort were female, and the cohort covered alopecia areata with under or over 50% scalp involvement, alopecia totalis and alopecia universalis. Libraries were pooled for sequencing, and per-sample TCR yields varied mainly because of small differences in library volumes within the pool. The study tracked peripheral blood TCR repertoire changes in vivo during primary and secondary sensitization to the hapten diphenylcyclopropenone (DPC) in alopecia patients. Blood samples were taken from patients before sensitization (week 0) and then at 2, 6 and about 24 weeks after DPC sensitization. About 27 alopecia patients gave blood for TCR sequencing at one to four time points (pre-sensitization, 2, 6 and 24 weeks).

What the authors observed across the whole study: No change with DPC sensitization was found in the number of TCRs above 1 in 1000 frequency, and no evidence of global repertoire structure alterations was found. All patients had alopecia, a presumed autoimmune disease, so their immune response might differ from that of healthy individuals. The number of PT1 expanded TCRs positively correlated with patch test score, significant at thresholds 8, 16 and 32 but not 4. Repeated subsampling changed both the strength of the expansion versus patch-test correlation and the threshold at which that correlation became significant. Significantly more large CDR3 similarity clusters were formed by expanded TCRs than by pre-sensitization or healthy control sets, consistent with antigen-driven responses.

With respect to this clonotype: There is no known antigen for this receptor. Base qualities were left out, and no much larger clone turns up one base away.

Receptor amplification or capture employed RACE. The instrument given in TCRdb is NextSeq 500. During library preparation, unique molecular identifiers were attached to individual cDNA molecules so that TCRs could be counted in a quantitative, reproducible way. Each blood RNA sample was used to sequence both TCR alpha and TCR beta chains. Concerning the study's data processing: A median of roughly 99,000 TCRs per sample was observed, with a range of 23,224 to 690,600. The Decombinator software suite was used to annotate V, J and CDR3 in the TCR reads. To make PS versus PT1 abundance plots, every sample was subsampled to the same number of TCRs (28,000). TCRs were defined as expanded if absent before sensitization and observed at least eight times at the 2-week time point. The public reads were quality trimmed at Q25 with fastp and then assembled into clones with MiXCR by TCRdb, keeping productive beta chains. Entries that share a CDR3 protein sequence are merged under the most common genes and DNA. The V and J calls were not made by the authors but by TCRdb's processing. Within this sample are roughly 200,000 distinct CDR3 sequences, with 24% of them counted one time only. The ten largest clones represent approximately 2.3% of the sample.

The CDR3, cysteine through phenylalanine, is 13 amino acids long. Only CDR3 DNA remains: 39 bases, in frame from the first base. Sequences MNHNY (CDR1) and SVGAGI (CDR2) are obtained from the germline V gene (reference sequence). For this chain, trimming is 5 bases at the V end and 4 bases at the J end, and the number of junction bases without a gene match is 3. In light of the paper, this sample's time point label describes: patch test 3, about 24 weeks after DPC sensitization. The treatment or condition label corresponds to: therapeutic diphenylcyclopropenone sensitization with weekly scalp DPC. Blood at each patch-test visit was drawn before the patch test was applied. Eligible patients were aged 18 to 70, diagnosed with alopecia, deemed suitable for DPC therapy, and excluded if pregnant. Total RNA was extracted from unfractionated whole blood that had been collected in Tempus Blood RNA tubes.

This TCR was sampled from a woman between 35 and 50 years old with alopecia areata. Some clones in this sample may be carry-over from other donors' samples. The rearrangement joined TRBV6-6 to TRBJ1-1; TRBD1 lines up with 8 middle nucleotides. The specimen was whole blood, collected in connection with sensitization to the hapten diphenylcyclopropenone (DPC). For the CDR3, the sequence is CASSATGGTEAFF. The DNA reads TGTGCCAGCAGTGCAACAGGGGGCACTGAAGCTTTCTTT.